This T cell receptor beta chain stems from a study of blood T cell repertoires in COVID-19. Study-level background: Samples representing acute and convalescent COVID-19 were sourced from the United States, Italy and Spain. Sources were T cells, B-cell-depleted T cells, or PBMCs; the material itself was cDNA or gDNA.

The repertoire was sequenced with immunoSEQ multiplex PCR; TCRdb's copy has only in-frame clones and lacks some. In the table there are 200,000 to 250,000 clones, about 83% of which are singletons. Only a few counts were recorded for this clone. CDR3 size: 15 residues. Trimming removed 7 bases from V and 9 bases from J; junction bases left unmatched: 15. Germline CDR1 and CDR2: MDHEN and SYDVKM. The specimen was peripheral blood. The receptor was isolated from a man aged 25-40 years who had recovered from COVID-19. The chain is built from TRBV28 and TRBJ2-1; 7 nucleotides align to TRBD1. The CDR3 region is CASITTGAHGFEQFF. The CDR3 DNA reads as TGTGCCAGCATTACTACAGGGGCGCACGGTTTTGAGCAGTTCTTC. Full variable domain (missing parts from reference TRBV28 and TRBJ2-1): DVKVTQSSRYLVKRTGEKVFLECVQDMDHENMFWYRQDPGLGLRLIYFSYDVKMKEKGDIPEGYSVSREKKERFSLILESASTNQTSMYLCASITTGAHGFEQFFGPGTRLTVL.